Below are 8 T cell receptor beta chains sequenced from a single sample in a study of long-term antiretroviral therapy in people with HIV. With survey level as its setting, the immunoSEQ assay was v3.0. Clones were read by immunoSEQ multiplex PCR, and TCRdb kept only the in-frame ones, dropping some. The data show some 40,000 clones, roughly 80% seen once. The material was unsorted PBMCs, obtained 1.5 years after starting antiretroviral therapy. These receptors all come from a man aged 18 to 35 with HIV.

This clone was counted once. The V gene is TRBV27, the J gene TRBJ2-7; unclear D gene. The CDR3 has 15 amino acids. The V gene lost 4 bases and the J gene lost 5 bases, with 18 bases spanning the gap. Germline V gene sequence: CDR1 MNHEY, CDR2 SMNVEV (reference sequence). The chain's CDR3 is CASSSPGGKGHEQYF. CDR3 in DNA: TGTGCCAGCAGTTCCCCGGGCGGAAAAGGCCACGAGCAGTACTTC.

This chain connects TRBV28 to TRBJ2-7; D is unresolved. The V and J ends lost 3 bases and 4 bases respectively, with 7 bases between them. Germline V gene sequence: CDR1 MDHEN, CDR2 SYDVKM. This CDR3 region has 12 residues. The CDR3 region has the DNA TGTGCCAGCAGTTTGGTCGGGTACGAGCAGTACTTC. This encodes CASSLVGYEQYF.

This chain uses TRBV4-3 with TRBJ2-2; D not certain. The germline CDR1 and CDR2 sequences are LGHNA and YSLEER. The CDR3 totals 13 residues. V lost 3 bases to trimming and J lost 6 bases, with 8 bases between them. CDR3 in DNA: TGCGCCAGCAGCCAGACGGTTTCCGGGGAGCTGTTTTTT. It is translated as CASSQTVSGELFF.

The rearrangement links TRBV13 to TRBJ1-2, with D possibly matching TRBD1 (5 bases). V gave up 5 bases and J gave up 1 base, with 20 bases separating them. The CDR3 loop spans 17 amino acids. Germline values: CDR1 PRHDT, CDR2 FYEKMQ (reference sequence). CDR3 protein: CASSLTERGSINYGYTF. The CDR3 nucleotides read TGTGCCAGCAGCCTCACCGAACGGGGCTCCATTAACTATGGCTACACCTTC.

V usage is TRBV4-2 and J usage is TRBJ2-5; possibly TRBD1 or TRBD2 for D (6 bases each). CDR3 length: 14 amino acids. Germline lookup yields CDR1 LGHNA and CDR2 YNFKEQ. The V gene lost 1 base and the J gene lost 5 bases, with 11 bases spanning the gap. CDR3 in DNA: TGTGCCAGCAGCCAAGCTTTAGGGGGGGAGACCCAGTACTTC. It codes for CASSQALGGETQYF.

The V call is TRBV5-6, the J call TRBJ1-2; 7 nucleotides agree with TRBD1. The CDR3 runs 15 residues. The V and J ends lost 2 bases and 0 bases, in that order; junction bases with no gene match: 4. CDR1 and CDR2 (germline): SGHDT, YYEEEE. The CDR3 loop reads CASSFTGTANYGYTF. The CDR3 DNA is TGTGCCAGCAGCTTCACCGGGACAGCTAACTATGGCTACACCTTC.

This clone was observed a few times. The chain has TRBV5-1 and TRBJ1-2, with D perhaps TRBD1 (6 bases). Germline lookup yields CDR1 SGHRS and CDR2 YFSETQ. Trimming shortened V by 1 base and J by 8 bases, and 21 bases separated the two germline ends. The CDR3 is 16 residues long. As DNA, the CDR3 is TGCGCCAGCAGCTTGATCAGCCCTCCAGGGGAGTTAGGCTACACCTTC. This translates into CASSLISPPGELGYTF.

This clone was seen a handful of times. The V and J genes are TRBV7-2 and TRBJ2-7; TRBD2 might be the D (5 bases). Germline loops: CDR1 SGHTA, CDR2 FQGNSA. CDR3 size: 16 residues. Trimming removed 1 base from V and 2 bases from J, with 15 bases in between. The chain's CDR3 is CASSLGSGKVPYEQYF. The CDR3 DNA sequence: TGTGCCAGCAGCTTAGGTTCCGGGAAAGTCCCCTACGAGCAGTACTTC.